The 7 T cell receptor beta chains below come from one sample, sequenced in a study of cytomegalovirus exposure and HLA in healthy donors. 60 Vbeta and 13 Jbeta primers were used in PCR. The method was immunoSEQ multiplex PCR; TCRdb's version includes in-frame clones alone and lacks a portion of them. Among 150,000 to 200,000 clones listed, 84% were seen once. Sample: PBMCs. The origin of the receptors is a man in his fifties in good health and CMV-seropositive.

The chain carries TRBV21-1 and TRBJ2-1; TRBD2, the D gene given by the table, was not confirmed from the DNA. TRBV21-1 is marked as a pseudogene. CDR3 length: 14 amino acids. Here the CDR3 DNA reads TGTGCCAGCAGCAAATGGAGAGATTACAATGAGCAGTTCTTC. Protein product: CASSKWRDYNEQFF.

The chain has TRBV25-1 and TRBJ1-2, with D possibly being TRBD1 (6 bases). V was trimmed by 4 bases and J by 3 bases, leaving 12 bases between them. The CDR3 runs 14 residues. Germline V lookup: CDR1 MGHDK, CDR2 SYGVNS. CDR3 residues: CASSGWGQDYGYTF. The CDR3, as DNA: TGTGCCAGCAGTGGGTGGGGGCAGGACTATGGCTACACCTTC.

The chain uses TRBV5-8 and TRBJ1-5, with D hard to call. Germline V gene data show CDR1 as SGHTS and CDR2 as YDEGEE. The CDR3 spans 16 residues. V was cut by 4 bases and J by 2 bases, with 16 bases left in between. DNA of the CDR3: TGTGCCAGCAGCAAAGACCGGGGTACCGGCAATCAGCCCCAGCATTTT. Amino acid sequence: CASSKDRGTGNQPQHF.

This chain uses TRBV21-1 with TRBJ1-5. TRBV21-1 constitutes a pseudogene. The CDR3 runs 18 residues. CDR3 DNA sequence: TGTGCCAGCAGCAAAACTATAGGAGGGAATGGTAGTAATCAGCCCCAGCATTTT. It specifies CASSKTIGGNGSNQPQHF.

This chain joins TRBV6-5 and TRBJ2-2, with D possibly matching TRBD2 (7 bases). Germline CDR1 is MNHEY and CDR2 is SVGAGI. The CDR3 loop spans 15 amino acids. V was clipped by 4 bases and J by 5 bases, with 14 bases between them. In DNA form, the CDR3 reads TGTGCCAGCAGTTCCCTCGGGGGGCGGACCGGGGAGCTGTTTTTT. Protein: CASSSLGGRTGELFF.

This rearrangement joins TRBV5-1 to TRBJ2-3, with 9 nucleotides matching TRBD2. The junction had 2 bases not matched to a gene; V was cut back by 1 base and J by 2 bases. CDR1 is SGHRS, CDR2 YFSETQ, per germline. This CDR3 has 15 residues. CDR3: CASSLPSGNTDTQYF. In DNA, the CDR3 is TGCGCCAGCAGCTTGCCTAGCGGGAACACAGATACGCAGTATTTT.

V usage is TRBV18 and J usage is TRBJ2-2; the match to TRBD1 covers 11 bases. The CDR3 has 16 amino acids. J was trimmed by 5 bases and V by 3 bases; bases with no gene match: 5. Germline loops: CDR1 KGHSH, CDR2 LQKENI. CDR3 sequence reads: CASSPRGQGATGELFF. In nucleotides, the CDR3 is TGTGCCAGCTCACCTCGAGGACAGGGGGCGACCGGGGAGCTGTTTTTT.